This entry lists 30 T cell receptor beta chains sequenced from one sample in a study of human T cells and chemical hapten exposure. TCRdb independently ran MiXCR on the RACE reads; one entry per CDR3 protein. The sample yields 25,000 to 35,000 distinct CDR3 sequences, 5.8% seen once. Time point defined: patch test 3, about 24 weeks after DPC sensitization. As for treatment: therapeutic diphenylcyclopropenone sensitization with weekly scalp DPC. The sequencing used whole blood, collected in connection with sensitization to the hapten diphenylcyclopropenone (DPC). The receptors come from a man between 25 and 39 years old with alopecia areata. Some clones in this sample may be carry-over from other donors' samples.

In this sample, this clonotype turned up many times. J is TRBJ1-5 and V is TRBV29-1; TRBD1 agrees at 7 bases. The CDR3 runs to 14 residues. Germline loops: CDR1 SQVTM, CDR2 ANQGSEA. Trimming at V came to 4 bases and at J to 3 bases, leaving 6 bases not matched to a gene. The DNA for the CDR3 is TGCAGCGTTGGGAATGGACAGGACAATCAGCCCCAGCATTTT. It is translated as CSVGNGQDNQPQHF.

The rearrangement uses TRBV2 and TRBJ2-7, with TRBD2 as a possible D gene (6 bases). The CDR3 length is 16 residues. CDR1 SNHLY and CDR2 FYNNEI come from the germline V gene. V was cut by 4 bases and J by 0 bases, with 16 bases left in between. In nucleotides, the CDR3 is TGTGCCAGCAGTGTTCCCCCTAGCGTAAGCTCCTACGAGCAGTACTTC. Translated, it gives CASSVPPSVSSYEQYF.

This clonotype appeared many times. DNA of the CDR3: TGTGCCAGCTCACCTCAGGGGGTTCAAGAGACCCAGTACTTC. Protein sequence: CASSPQGVQETQYF. This chain uses TRBV18 with TRBJ2-5, with 7 bases fitting TRBD1. The CDR3 covers 14 residues. The germline V gene encodes CDR1 KGHSH and CDR2 LQKENI. J was trimmed by 2 bases and V by 3 bases; bases with no gene match: 3.

In this sample, this clonotype turned up many times. The chain combines TRBV12-3 or TRBV12-4 with TRBJ1-1; D is perhaps TRBD1 (5 bases). The CDR3 spans 12 residues. V lost 7 bases and J 11 bases, leaving 17 bases between the germline ends. DNA of the CDR3: TGTGCCAGCACAACGGGGCCGCTTGGCGCTTTCTTT. This sequence encodes CASTTGPLGAFF.

This clonotype was observed many times. This chain joins TRBV20-1 and TRBJ2-1; no clear D gene. Germline CDR1 is DFQATT and CDR2 is SNEGSKA (reference sequence). The V end lost 2 bases, the J end lost 6 bases, and 17 bases lay between the germline ends. The CDR3 loop spans 15 amino acids. The CDR3 region is CSARRPRVNVNEQFF. Here the CDR3 DNA reads TGCAGTGCTAGAAGGCCTAGGGTAAATGTCAATGAGCAGTTCTTC.

This clonotype was counted at least ten times. The chain uses TRBV2 and TRBJ2-7; D may be TRBD2 (5 bases). The V gene's germline CDR1 is SNHLY and CDR2 FYNNEI. This CDR3 is built from 14 residues. Trimming pared 7 bases from V and 6 bases from J, leaving 19 bases between. CDR3 coding DNA: TGTGCCAGCATAGAGAGGGCGATCTGGTCCGAGCAGTACTTC. This sequence encodes CASIERAIWSEQYF. The complete variable domain, with remaining parts taken from reference TRBV2 and TRBJ2-7, reads EPEVTQTPSHQVTQMGQEVILRCVPISNHLYFYWYRQILGQKVEFLVSFYNNEISEKSEIFDDQFSVERPDGSNFTLKIRSTKLEDSAMYFCASIERAIWSEQYFGPGTRLTVT.

This clonotype was seen ten or more times. One end of the junction is discordant with germline, which a read error may explain. V and J are TRBV7-7 and TRBJ2-1; TRBD2 might be the D (5 bases). Germline values: CDR1 SSHAT, CDR2 FNYEAQ (reference sequence). The CDR3 loop spans 15 amino acids. The CDR3 spells CASSLGEGGHNEQFF. As DNA, the CDR3 is TGTGCTAGCAGCTTAGGAGAGGGTGGCCACAATGAGCAGTTCTTC.

This clonotype was counted ten times or more. V and J are TRBV20-1 and TRBJ1-1; D gene uncertain. The CDR3 has 14 residues. The V end was cut by 0 bases, the J end by 1 base, with 9 bases between. Germline V lookup: CDR1 DFQATT, CDR2 SNEGSKA (reference sequence). The CDR3 coding sequence is TGCAGTGCTAGAGATGGACGGGGGAACACTGAAGCTTTCTTT. As protein: CSARDGRGNTEAFF.

This clonotype has at least ten counts. V and J are TRBV27 and TRBJ2-6; D is perhaps TRBD1 or TRBD2 (5 bases each). V shed 5 bases and J shed 0 bases, with 17 bases lying between them. The CDR3 covers 18 residues. Germline V gene lookup returns CDR1 MNHEY and CDR2 SMNVEV (reference sequence). The CDR3 here is CASSPPGQGVSGANVLTF. As DNA, the CDR3 is TGTGCCAGCAGTCCCCCGGGGCAGGGCGTCTCTGGGGCCAACGTCCTGACTTTC.

There are many counts of this clonotype. The genes are TRBV25-1 and TRBJ2-7, with unresolved D. The V gene's germline CDR1 is MGHDK and CDR2 SYGVNS. V dropped 3 bases and J dropped 0 bases, with 9 bases sitting between them. The CDR3 is made up of 14 amino acids. As DNA, the CDR3 is TGTGCCAGCAGTGACCCCAGGTTCTCCTACGAGCAGTACTTC. Residues: CASSDPRFSYEQYF.

This clonotype was observed many times. The rearrangement links TRBV3-1 to TRBJ2-1; TRBD2 matches 13 bases. The CDR3 totals 14 residues. The germline gives CDR1 LGHDT, CDR2 YNNKEL (reference sequence). With 6 bases clipped from V and 10 bases from J, the junction kept 6 bases outside the gene matches. CDR3 region: CASRRTSGGEEQFF. CDR3 nucleotides: TGTGCCAGCAGACGGACTAGCGGGGGTGAAGAGCAGTTCTTC.

This clonotype has ten or more counts. The CDR3 DNA sequence: TGCGCCAGCAGCCTCCAAGAGGACAGCAGCTCCGGGGAGCTGTTTTTT. Protein product: CASSLQEDSSSGELFF. The rearrangement uses TRBV5-1 and TRBJ2-2, with a possible D match to TRBD1 (6 bases). CDR3 length equals 16 residues. Per germline, CDR1 SGHRS and CDR2 YFSETQ. Trimming removed 4 bases from V and 6 bases from J, with 19 bases in between. Supplemented by reference TRBV5-1 and TRBJ2-2, the full variable domain reads KAGVTQTPRYLIKTRGQQVTLSCSPISGHRSVSWYQQTPGQGLQFLFEYFSETQRNKGNFPGRFSGRQFSNSRSEMNVSTLELGDSALYLCASSLQEDSSSGELFFGEGSRLTVL.

Many counts were recorded for this clonotype. The chain joins TRBV2 to TRBJ2-5; 8 bases are a match to TRBD2. V was pared by 6 bases and J by 3 bases, with 6 bases of the junction left unmatched. The CDR3 has 14 amino acids. Germline loops: CDR1 SNHLY, CDR2 FYNNEI. The CDR3: CASRSTSGEETQYF. CDR3 sequence (DNA): TGTGCCAGCAGGAGTACTAGCGGAGAAGAGACCCAGTACTTC.

This clonotype was found many times. The chain uses TRBV6-5 and TRBJ1-2; D unclear. This CDR3 is built from 15 residues. V lost 6 bases to trimming and J lost 2 bases, with 16 bases between them. In germline, CDR1 is MNHEY, CDR2 SVGAGI. The CDR3 DNA is TGTGCCAGCAGCTGGTTGCCCAGTGTGAACTATGGCTACACCTTC. Its protein product is CASSWLPSVNYGYTF.

This clonotype showed up many times. The V call is TRBV3-1, the J call TRBJ2-7, with D tentatively TRBD2 (5 bases). V shed 3 bases and J shed 6 bases, with 9 bases lying between them. The CDR3 loop spans 12 amino acids. The germline gives CDR1 LGHDT, CDR2 YNNKEL (reference sequence). The CDR3 sequence is CASSHRGLEQYF. The CDR3 DNA reads TGTGCCAGCAGCCACCGGGGTCTCGAGCAGTACTTC.

Many counts were recorded for this clonotype. The chain combines TRBV7-9 with TRBJ2-6, with no clear D. The CDR3 spans 14 residues. Trimming cost V 1 base and J 0 bases, with 1 base left between them. Looked up from germline, CDR1 is SEHNR and CDR2 is FQNEAQ (reference sequence). The CDR3 DNA reads as TGTGCCAGCAGCTTAGACTCTGGGGCCAACGTCCTGACTTTC. Protein sequence: CASSLDSGANVLTF.

This clonotype occurred many times. This chain connects TRBV2 to TRBJ1-1; D perhaps matches TRBD1 (6 bases). The germline V and J ends were trimmed by 8 bases and 4 bases, with 11 bases remaining between them. The CDR3 runs to 12 residues. Per germline, CDR1 SNHLY and CDR2 FYNNEI. CDR3 sequence reads: CASLPRGTEAFF. CDR3 nucleotide sequence: TGTGCCAGCCTACCCAGGGGCACTGAAGCTTTCTTT. Supplemented by reference TRBV2 and TRBJ1-1, the full variable domain reads EPEVTQTPSHQVTQMGQEVILRCVPISNHLYFYWYRQILGQKVEFLVSFYNNEISEKSEIFDDQFSVERPDGSNFTLKIRSTKLEDSAMYFCASLPRGTEAFFGQGTRLTVV.

This clonotype was observed many times. J is TRBJ1-1 and V is TRBV7-9, with 9 positions matching TRBD1. The CDR3 is 16 amino acids. V lost 3 bases and J lost 0; bases outside the gene matches: 5. CDR1 is SEHNR and CDR2 is FQNEAQ in the germline V gene (reference sequence). This CDR3 reads CASSFGQGPLNTEAFF. CDR3 bases: TGTGCCAGCAGCTTCGGACAGGGGCCCCTGAACACTGAAGCTTTCTTT.

This clonotype was recorded at least ten times. V usage is TRBV6-1 and J usage is TRBJ2-5, with 8 bases aligning to TRBD2. With V trimmed by 7 bases and J by 1 base, 8 bases remained unmatched. Looked up from germline, CDR1 is MNHNS and CDR2 is SASEGT. This CDR3 contains 15 residues. Here the CDR3 DNA reads TGTGCCAGCATGAAGAGCGGGGGCCGCCAAGAGACCCAGTACTTC. It specifies CASMKSGGRQETQYF.

The sample holds many counts of this clonotype. The rearrangement uses TRBV6-6 and TRBJ1-5; D remains ambiguous. V was shortened by 0 bases and J by 3 bases, with 9 bases between the two germline ends. The CDR3 loop spans 15 amino acids. CDR1 is MNHNY and CDR2 is SVGAGI in the germline V gene (reference sequence). CDR3 nucleotide sequence: TGTGCCAGCAGTTACTCCGACGGTGCCAATCAGCCCCAGCATTTT. As protein: CASSYSDGANQPQHF.

This clonotype was detected many times. The chain combines TRBV11-2 with TRBJ1-5; D is ambiguous. The ends were cut back, 3 bases at V and 0 bases at J, with 9 bases in the middle. The CDR3 spans 15 residues. Germline assignment: CDR1 SGHAT and CDR2 FQNNGV. The CDR3 protein is CASSLNSRSNQPQHF. The CDR3 bases are TGTGCCAGCAGCTTGAACTCCCGTAGCAATCAGCCCCAGCATTTT.

This clonotype was recorded at least ten times. The CDR3 nucleotides read TGTGCCAGTACCACAGGACAGGGTTGGAACACAGATACGCAGTATTTT. Its translation: CASTTGQGWNTDTQYF. This chain joins TRBV19 and TRBJ2-3, with 8 bases identical to TRBD1. The junction had 11 bases not matched to a gene; V was cut back by 7 bases and J by 2 bases. This CDR3 spans 16 amino acids. Looked up from germline, CDR1 is LNHDA and CDR2 is SQIVND (reference sequence).

The sample holds many counts of this clonotype. The gene calls are TRBV29-1 and TRBJ2-2, with TRBD1 identical over 7 bases. With V trimmed by 4 bases and J by 0 bases, 8 bases remained unmatched. This CDR3 comprises 16 residues. Germline CDR1 and CDR2: SQVTM and ANQGSEA. The CDR3 is CSVAPGQESNTGELFF. As DNA, the CDR3 is TGCAGCGTTGCTCCCGGACAGGAATCGAACACCGGGGAGCTGTTTTTT.

About this clonotype: With a much larger clone just one base away, this may be a read error. The rearrangement joins TRBV6-2 or TRBV6-3 to TRBJ2-4; TRBD2 matches at 12 bases. The CDR3 runs to 18 residues. J lost 15 bases, V lost 0 bases, and 18 bases had no gene match. Germline CDR1 and CDR2: MNHEY and SVGEGT. CDR3 loop: CASSYSAGASGGASPRYF. The CDR3 DNA sequence: TGTGCCAGCAGTTACTCCGCTGGTGCTAGCGGGGGGGCATCCCCTCGGTACTTC.

The chain is built from TRBV7-8 and TRBJ2-7; TRBD1 agrees at 9 bases. CDR3 length equals 13 residues. J was trimmed by 5 bases and V by 8 bases; bases with no gene match: 7. Germline V gives CDR1 SGHVS, CDR2 FQNEAQ. The CDR3 nucleotides are TGTGCCAGCGGGGGAACAGGGGGCGACGAGCAGTACTTC. Amino acids: CASGGTGGDEQYF.

In this sample, this clonotype is medium-sized. This chain connects TRBV4-3 to TRBJ2-3, with 7 nucleotides matching TRBD1. This CDR3 is built from 16 residues. Germline CDR1 LGHNA, CDR2 YSLEER. V lost 1 base to trimming and J lost 2 bases; unmatched junction nucleotides: 6. CDR3 bases: TGCGCCAGCAGCCAAGGACAGGGTCGTTACACAGATACGCAGTATTTT. It codes for CASSQGQGRYTDTQYF.

This clonotype was counted many times. V is TRBV6-5 and J is TRBJ2-1; D is uncertain. The CDR3 is made up of 15 amino acids. Germline CDR1 reads MNHEY; CDR2 reads SVGAGI. The germline V and J ends were trimmed by 5 bases and 0 bases, with 11 bases remaining between them. The CDR3 loop reads CASSVDWSSYNEQFF. The CDR3 DNA is TGTGCCAGCAGTGTAGACTGGAGCTCCTACAATGAGCAGTTCTTC.

The chain couples TRBV20-1 to TRBJ2-3; the D gene is possibly TRBD1 (6 bases). Trimming pared 5 bases from V and 0 bases from J, leaving 15 bases between. This CDR3 has 15 residues. Germline CDR1 and CDR2: DFQATT and SNEGSKA (reference sequence). CDR3 in DNA: TGCAGTGCTCCACCGGGACATGCTAGCACAGATACGCAGTATTTT. As protein: CSAPPGHASTDTQYF.

CDR3 region: CSARSPTSVDTQYF. DNA of the CDR3: TGCAGTGCTAGATCCCCGACTAGCGTAGATACGCAGTATTTT. The chain combines TRBV20-1 with TRBJ2-3, with 8 bases aligning to TRBD2. The CDR3 runs to 14 residues. V dropped 2 bases and J dropped 5; count of bases not matched to a gene: 6. The germline V gene encodes CDR1 DFQATT and CDR2 SNEGSKA (reference sequence).

V is TRBV7-2 and J is TRBJ2-5, with D perhaps matching TRBD1 (6 bases). Between the trimmed V and J ends, which lost 4 bases and 5 bases, there was a span of 17 bases. The CDR3 extends over 15 amino acids. The V gene's germline CDR1 is SGHTA and CDR2 FQGNSA. The CDR3 region is CASSSLGGGLETQYF. In nucleotides, the CDR3 is TGTGCCAGCAGCTCGCTAGGGGGTGGACTGGAGACCCAGTACTTC.